These T cell receptor beta chains were read from a single sample in a study of T-cell reconstitution after alpha-beta-depleted transplantation in children. From the PCR reads, TCRdb called clonotypes with MiXCR, one entry per CDR3 protein. The repertoire holds hundreds of thousands of distinct CDR3 sequences, with approximately 17% as singletons. The sample was PBMCs from the stem cell graft donor, taken from the stem cell graft. These TCRs come from a human donor who donated a stem cell graft to a child with acute myeloid leukemia. CDR3s include the opening cysteine and the closing phenylalanine or tryptophan. The D gene is left open where the match is weak. Size is omitted from some rows. Given values are once, few, many or a class for expanded clones.

j_gene: TRBJ1-1; abundance: many; d_gene: TRBD1; v_gene: TRBV10-3; CDR3nt: TGTGCCATCAGTGGGACAGGGAGAAAGAACACTGAAGCTTTCTTT; CDR3aa: CAISGTGRKNTEAFF
j_gene: TRBJ2-3; abundance: -; d_gene: TRBD1; v_gene: TRBV5-1; CDR3nt: TGCGCCAGCAGCCCTACAGGGGGCAGGTCCACAGATACGCAGTATTTT; CDR3aa: CASSPTGGRSTDTQYF
j_gene: TRBJ2-7; abundance: -; d_gene: -; v_gene: TRBV10-3; CDR3nt: TGTGCCATCGCAGGAGGAGAATCCTACGAGCAGTACTTC; CDR3aa: CAIAGGESYEQYF
j_gene: TRBJ1-1; abundance: many; d_gene: -; v_gene: TRBV5-5; CDR3nt: TGTGCCAGCAGTGGCGAGGGCGCGGACGTTGAAGCTTTCTTT; CDR3aa: CASSGEGADVEAFF
j_gene: TRBJ2-3; abundance: many; d_gene: TRBD2; v_gene: TRBV5-6; CDR3nt: TGTGCCAGCAGCTCCTTGACTAGCGGGGGGGCAGATACGCAGTATTTT; CDR3aa: CASSSLTSGGADTQYF
j_gene: TRBJ2-1; abundance: -; d_gene: -; v_gene: TRBV11-2; CDR3nt: TGTGCCAGCAGCAAACCGGGACGGACCAACAATGAGCAGTTCTTC; CDR3aa: CASSKPGRTNNEQFF
j_gene: TRBJ2-7; abundance: many; d_gene: TRBD1; v_gene: TRBV20-1; CDR3nt: TGCAGTGCTCACCGGGACAGGGGAAAACTACGGAGGTCCTACGAGCAGTACTTC; CDR3aa: CSAHRDRGKLRRSYEQYF
j_gene: TRBJ2-1; abundance: -; d_gene: -; v_gene: TRBV20-1; CDR3nt: TGCAGTGCTACCGGGACAGGGGTAGCGGGGGGCAGCTCCTACAATGAGCAGTTCTTC; CDR3aa: CSATGTGVAGGSSYNEQFF
j_gene: TRBJ1-6; abundance: few; d_gene: -; v_gene: TRBV2; CDR3nt: TGTGCCAGCAGTGAAGCAGAGAACTGGGGTAATTCACCCCTCCACTTT; CDR3aa: CASSEAENWGNSPLHF
j_gene: TRBJ1-5; abundance: many; d_gene: TRBD1; v_gene: TRBV20-1; CDR3nt: TGCAGTGCTAGAGTTCGGGGGACAGGGGGCAATCAGCCCCAGCATTTT; CDR3aa: CSARVRGTGGNQPQHF
j_gene: TRBJ1-2; abundance: -; d_gene: TRBD1; v_gene: TRBV20-1; CDR3nt: TGCAGTGTTGACAGGGCAGCCTATGGCTACACCTTC; CDR3aa: CSVDRAAYGYTF
j_gene: TRBJ1-1; abundance: many; d_gene: -; v_gene: TRBV27; CDR3nt: TGTGCCAGCAGTTTTACTGGGATGGCAGCTTTCTTT; CDR3aa: CASSFTGMAAFF
j_gene: TRBJ2-1; abundance: -; d_gene: TRBD1; v_gene: TRBV5-1; CDR3nt: TGCGCCAGCAGCACCCCCCGACAGGGTAAACACAATGAGCAGTTCTTC; CDR3aa: CASSTPRQGKHNEQFF
j_gene: TRBJ2-3; abundance: -; d_gene: TRBD2; v_gene: TRBV7-3; CDR3nt: TGTGCCAGCAGCCCAAATGGGGGGGACACAGATACGCAGTATTTT; CDR3aa: CASSPNGGDTDTQYF
j_gene: TRBJ1-2; abundance: few; d_gene: TRBD1; v_gene: TRBV12-3/TRBV12-4; CDR3nt: TGTGCCAGCAGTAAGACAGGGGCCGCTAACTATGGCTACACCTTC; CDR3aa: CASSKTGAANYGYTF
j_gene: TRBJ2-1; abundance: -; d_gene: TRBD2; v_gene: TRBV6-4; CDR3nt: TGTGCCAGCAAGAAAGCGGGGGGTAGAGACAATGAGCAGTTCTTC; CDR3aa: CASKKAGGRDNEQFF
j_gene: TRBJ2-5; abundance: many; d_gene: TRBD2; v_gene: TRBV7-9; CDR3nt: TGTGCCAGCAGCTTGGGCCTAGCGGGGGCGGAGACCCAGTACTTC; CDR3aa: CASSLGLAGAETQYF
j_gene: TRBJ2-3; abundance: many; d_gene: -; v_gene: TRBV10-3; CDR3nt: TGTGCCATCCTGCAGGAAGGCAGCACAGATACGCAGTATTTT; CDR3aa: CAILQEGSTDTQYF
j_gene: TRBJ2-3; abundance: few; d_gene: -; v_gene: TRBV12-3/TRBV12-4; CDR3nt: TGTGCCAGCAGCCTTGGACCATCTGATTCGGAGTATTTT; CDR3aa: CASSLGPSDSEYF
j_gene: TRBJ2-3; abundance: many; d_gene: TRBD1; v_gene: TRBV7-7; CDR3nt: TGTGCCAGCAGCATAGACAGGGGCACAGATACGCAGTATTTT; CDR3aa: CASSIDRGTDTQYF
j_gene: TRBJ2-1; abundance: few; d_gene: TRBD1; v_gene: TRBV2; CDR3nt: TGTGCCAGCCACACCGGGACAGGGGCACCCGAATTCTTC; CDR3aa: CASHTGTGAPEFF
j_gene: TRBJ2-7; abundance: -; d_gene: -; v_gene: TRBV7-9; CDR3nt: TGTGCCAGCCTACCTGTCAATCGGGCCTCATCATACGAGCAGTACTTC; CDR3aa: CASLPVNRASSYEQYF
j_gene: TRBJ1-5; abundance: -; d_gene: -; v_gene: TRBV20-1; CDR3nt: TGCAGTGCTAGGAAGTCCGGGGGCGCCTTAAATCAGCCCCAGCATTTT; CDR3aa: CSARKSGGALNQPQHF
j_gene: TRBJ2-2; abundance: -; d_gene: -; v_gene: TRBV4-2; CDR3nt: TGTGCCAGCAGCCAAGATAGGGGGGGTATTGACACCGGGGAGCTGTTTTTT; CDR3aa: CASSQDRGGIDTGELFF
j_gene: TRBJ2-1; abundance: many; d_gene: TRBD1; v_gene: TRBV27; CDR3nt: TGTGCCAGCAGTCCCCCGGACAGGTTAGATGAGCAGTTCTTC; CDR3aa: CASSPPDRLDEQFF
j_gene: TRBJ2-1; abundance: few; d_gene: -; v_gene: TRBV15; CDR3nt: TGTGCCACCAGCCCAGGAGGTAACTCCTACAATGAGCAGTTCTTC; CDR3aa: CATSPGGNSYNEQFF
j_gene: TRBJ1-5; abundance: many; d_gene: -; v_gene: TRBV20-1; CDR3nt: TGCAGTGCTAGAGATTCGGACAGCTCTCGGCCCCAGCATTTT; CDR3aa: CSARDSDSSRPQHF
j_gene: TRBJ1-2; abundance: many; d_gene: TRBD1; v_gene: TRBV5-5; CDR3nt: TGTGCCAGCAGCTTGGGGACAGGGATTCGTGGCTACACCTTC; CDR3aa: CASSLGTGIRGYTF
j_gene: TRBJ2-4; abundance: -; d_gene: -; v_gene: TRBV2; CDR3nt: TGTGCCAGCACCTTGACGGTGCTAGCCAAAAACATTCAGTACTTC; CDR3aa: CASTLTVLAKNIQYF
j_gene: TRBJ1-1; abundance: many; d_gene: -; v_gene: TRBV10-3; CDR3nt: TGTGCCATCAGTGGGGGGGCTCACACTGAAGCTTTCTTT; CDR3aa: CAISGGAHTEAFF
j_gene: TRBJ1-2; abundance: -; d_gene: -; v_gene: TRBV7-2; CDR3nt: TGTGCCAGCAGATGGCAATTTGGTGGCTACACCTTC; CDR3aa: CASRWQFGGYTF
j_gene: TRBJ2-5; abundance: few; d_gene: -; v_gene: TRBV6-2/TRBV6-3; CDR3nt: TGTGCCAGCAGTTACAATTTGTTGGACGGGGGCCAAGAGACCCAGTACTTC; CDR3aa: CASSYNLLDGGQETQYF
j_gene: TRBJ1-1; abundance: few; d_gene: TRBD1; v_gene: TRBV7-2; CDR3nt: TGTGCCAGCAGCTTAACCCGGACAGGGGTCGCTTTCTTT; CDR3aa: CASSLTRTGVAFF
j_gene: TRBJ2-3; abundance: -; d_gene: TRBD2; v_gene: TRBV13; CDR3nt: TGTGCCAGCAGCCCTCGGGGGCGGGGGGACTCAGATACGCAGTATTTT; CDR3aa: CASSPRGRGDSDTQYF
j_gene: TRBJ2-1; abundance: many; d_gene: TRBD1; v_gene: TRBV5-1; CDR3nt: TGCGCCAGCAGCTTTACAGGGGGTGGCAATGAGCAGTTCTTC; CDR3aa: CASSFTGGGNEQFF
j_gene: TRBJ2-1; abundance: few; d_gene: -; v_gene: TRBV10-3; CDR3nt: TGTGCCACGAGCCGGGAGAACACCTACAATGAGCAGTTCTTC; CDR3aa: CATSRENTYNEQFF